A single sample is the source of the 13 T cell receptor beta chains below, sequenced in a study of regulatory dendritic cells for organ transplantation. Clones were sequenced by immunoSEQ multiplex PCR, and TCRdb holds only the in-frame ones, with some missing. The data contain 20,000 to 25,000 clones, around two thirds of them singletons. Sequenced material: memory CD4+ T cells from blood. Subset specified: CD45RO+ memory T cells. The receptors stem from a human donor in good health.

This chain uses TRBV25-1 with TRBJ1-1, with 10 bases fitting TRBD1. Trimming at V came to 6 bases and at J to 2 bases, leaving 6 bases not matched to a gene. Germline V gene data show CDR1 as MGHDK and CDR2 as SYGVNS. This CDR3 comprises 15 residues. Here the CDR3 DNA reads TGTGCCAGCAGGGACTCGACAGGGGGCAACACTGAAGCTTTCTTT. Its translation is CASRDSTGGNTEAFF.

The chain joins TRBV7-9 to TRBJ2-3, with 9 bases matching TRBD2. J lost 3 bases, V lost 5 bases, and 9 bases had no gene match. The germline gives CDR1 SEHNR, CDR2 FQNEAQ (reference sequence). CDR3 size: 16 residues. CDR3 coding DNA: TGTGCCAGCAGCCAGAGAGCGGGGGGAACGACAGATACGCAGTATTTT. Its protein product is CASSQRAGGTTDTQYF.

The chain has TRBV5-6 and TRBJ1-5, with TRBD1 identical over 7 bases. V lost 1 base to trimming and J lost 0 bases; unmatched junction nucleotides: 4. The CDR3 extends over 16 amino acids. CDR1 SGHDT and CDR2 YYEEEE come from the germline V gene. CDR3 DNA sequence: TGTGCCAGCAGCTTGTTTCAGGGGGATAGCAATCAGCCCCAGCATTTT. Translation: CASSLFQGDSNQPQHF.

V usage is TRBV5-4 and J usage is TRBJ1-1; TRBD1 matches at 9 bases. CDR3 length equals 14 residues. V was pared by 4 bases and J by 5 bases, with 6 bases of the junction left unmatched. Germline assignment: CDR1 SGHNT and CDR2 YYREEE (reference sequence). DNA of the CDR3: TGTGCCAGCAGCCCCCGGGACAGGGAAACTGAAGCTTTCTTT. Translated, it gives CASSPRDRETEAFF.

The V and J genes are TRBV6-1 and TRBJ1-3; 11 bases match TRBD1. CDR3 length: 15 amino acids. The V and J ends lost 6 bases and 2 bases, in that order; junction bases with no gene match: 3. The germline V gene has CDR1 MNHNS and CDR2 SASEGT. The CDR3 spells CASRSGQGAGNTIYF. The CDR3 DNA follows: TGTGCCAGCAGGTCGGGACAGGGGGCTGGAAACACCATATATTTT.

This chain uses TRBV6-5 with TRBJ2-5; tentative D call: TRBD1 (5 bases). Trimming left V 6 bases short and J 6 bases short, with 20 bases between. Germline V CDR1 and CDR2: MNHEY, SVGAGI. This CDR3 has 15 amino acids. In DNA form, the CDR3 reads TGTGCCAGCAGCCTCTTGGCAGGGTCATTGCAGACCCAGTACTTC. Protein: CASSLLAGSLQTQYF.

The rearrangement joins TRBV5-1 to TRBJ1-1, with D maybe TRBD1 (5 bases). The ends were cut back, 0 bases at V and 3 bases at J, with 9 bases in the middle. CDR1 is SGHRS, CDR2 YFSETQ, per germline. The CDR3 has 14 amino acids. The CDR3 DNA is TGCGCCAGCAGCTTGGGACAGACGTACACTGAAGCTTTCTTT. It yields the protein CASSLGQTYTEAFF.

The V gene is TRBV7-8, the J gene TRBJ1-1; 11 bases align to TRBD1. V shed 1 base, J shed 7 bases, and the junction held 8 bases outside the gene matches. The germline V gene has CDR1 SGHVS and CDR2 FQNEAQ. CDR3 length equals 16 residues. The CDR3, as DNA: TGTGCCAGCAGCTTAGAATTGAGAGGGACAGGGGGTGAAGCTTTCTTT. Protein product: CASSLELRGTGGEAFF.

The chain employs TRBV25-1 and TRBJ1-3; 9 bases fit TRBD1. This CDR3 is built from 17 residues. CDR1 and CDR2 from the germline V gene are MGHDK and SYGVNS. V was clipped by 4 bases and J by 1 base; unmatched bases: 8. CDR3 protein: CASSADRGVISGNTIYF. The CDR3 DNA sequence: TGTGCCAGCAGTGCTGACAGGGGGGTAATTTCTGGAAACACCATATATTTT. The full variable domain, rest sourced from reference TRBV25-1 and TRBJ1-3, is EADIYQTPRYLVIGTGKKITLECSQTMGHDKMYWYQQDPGMELHLIHYSYGVNSTEKGDLSSESTVSRIRTEHFPLTLESARPSHTSQYLCASSADRGVISGNTIYFGEGSWLTVV.

The V and J genes are TRBV18 and TRBJ1-6; D gene uncertain. The germline CDR1 and CDR2 sequences are KGHSH and LQKENI. The CDR3 runs 15 residues. V shed 2 bases and J shed 12 bases, with 17 bases lying between them. DNA of the CDR3: TGTGCCAGCTCACCAGGAAGGGAGGGTTCACTACCCCTCCACTTT. It codes for CASSPGREGSLPLHF.

This clone was counted a single time. The rearrangement links TRBV11-2 to TRBJ1-1; D unresolved. The germline V and J ends were trimmed by 7 bases and 1 base, with 13 bases remaining between them. The CDR3 extends over 14 amino acids. The germline V gene encodes CDR1 SGHAT and CDR2 FQNNGV. CDR3 loop: CASTSTGTNTEAFF. CDR3 bases: TGTGCCAGCACCTCTACCGGTACGAACACTGAAGCTTTCTTT.

V is TRBV7-2 and J is TRBJ1-2; 8 bases line up with TRBD1. This CDR3 spans 14 amino acids. The ends lost 8 bases at V and 2 bases at J; junction bases unmatched: 7. Germline CDR1 and CDR2: SGHTA and FQGNSA. CDR3 residues: CASHPGGANYGYTF. The CDR3 DNA reads TGTGCCAGCCACCCAGGGGGCGCAAACTATGGCTACACCTTC.

The V gene is TRBV18, the J gene TRBJ1-5; TRBD1 aligns across 7 bases. V lost 5 bases, J lost 0 bases, and 10 bases stayed unmatched. CDR3 length: 17 amino acids. Germline V gene lookup returns CDR1 KGHSH and CDR2 LQKENI. The CDR3 coding sequence is TGTGCCAGCTCAGCCGGCCAGGGGGGAAATAGCAATCAGCCCCAGCATTTT. Its translation is CASSAGQGGNSNQPQHF.